The clone carrying this T cell receptor (beta chain) was seen a handful of times. The target antigen is unknown. The sample has other DNA sequences that encode this CDR3 too. This entry is derived from a study of beta chain features in type 1 diabetes. Whole-study context: All samples combined gave around 98,000,000 sorted cells for examination.

Sequencing targeted expressed TCRB transcripts, as all isolated RNA had been reverse transcribed. The assay was immunoSEQ multiplex PCR, and TCRdb's table has in-frame clones only and misses some. The table has 220,000 or so clones, 68% seen once. Notes on the study in general: The similarity of naive, central memory and Treg TCRB repertoires appeared greater among patients than among healthy donors.

Blood was drawn once from each donor into heparinised tubes. The draws averaged roughly 120 mL. The clonotype originates from a young man in good health. The sequencing sample was made of naive CD4+ T cells from blood.

CDR3 in DNA: TGCAGCTCTCGACAGGGGCTGAACACTGAAGCTTTCTTT. This translates into CSSRQGLNTEAFF. This chain links TRBV29-1 with TRBJ1-1; TRBD1 agrees at 8 bases. The germline gives CDR1 SQVTM, CDR2 ANQGSEA. The CDR3 sequence is 13 residues long. J gave up 0 bases and V 8 bases, and 5 bases lay outside the gene matches.